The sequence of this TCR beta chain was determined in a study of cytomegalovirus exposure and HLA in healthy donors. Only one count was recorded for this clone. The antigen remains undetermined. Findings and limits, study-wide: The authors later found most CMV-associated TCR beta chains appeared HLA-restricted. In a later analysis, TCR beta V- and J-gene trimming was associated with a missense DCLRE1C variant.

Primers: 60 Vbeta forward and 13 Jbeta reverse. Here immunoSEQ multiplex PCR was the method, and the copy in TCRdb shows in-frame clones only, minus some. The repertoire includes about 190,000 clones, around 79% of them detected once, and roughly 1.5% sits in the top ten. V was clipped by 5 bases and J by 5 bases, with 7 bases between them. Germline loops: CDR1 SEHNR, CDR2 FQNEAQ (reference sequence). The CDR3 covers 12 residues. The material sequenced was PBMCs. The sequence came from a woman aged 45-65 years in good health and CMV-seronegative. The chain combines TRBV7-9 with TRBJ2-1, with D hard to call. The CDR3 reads CASSLLNNEQFF. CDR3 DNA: TGTGCCAGCAGCCTCCTTAACAATGAGCAGTTCTTC.